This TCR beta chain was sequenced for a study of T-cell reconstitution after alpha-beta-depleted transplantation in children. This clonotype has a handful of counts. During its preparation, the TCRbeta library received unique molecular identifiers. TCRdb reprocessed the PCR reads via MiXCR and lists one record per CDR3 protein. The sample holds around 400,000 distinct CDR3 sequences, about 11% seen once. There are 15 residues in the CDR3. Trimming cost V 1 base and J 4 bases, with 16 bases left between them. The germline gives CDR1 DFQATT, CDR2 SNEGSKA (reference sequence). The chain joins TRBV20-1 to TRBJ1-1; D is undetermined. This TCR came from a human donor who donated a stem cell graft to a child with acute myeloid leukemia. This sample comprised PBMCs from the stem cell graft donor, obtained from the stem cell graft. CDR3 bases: TGCAGTGCTAGAGTCCCCGAGGTGCTGAGCACTGAAGCTTTCTTT. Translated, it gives CSARVPEVLSTEAFF.